This TCR beta chain was captured in a study of blood T cell repertoires in COVID-19. Study-level information: Acute-phase and convalescent COVID-19 samples originated in the United States, Italy and Spain.

The V and J ends lost 2 bases and 9 bases, in that order; junction bases with no gene match: 11. The CDR3 covers 16 residues. Germline V gene sequence: CDR1 MNHEY, CDR2 SMNVEV (reference sequence). Assignments of participants to cohorts depended upon their own reported clinical history. Within the 2 weeks before study entry, each person in the exposed group met a COVID-19 case. In the authors' workflow: Estimated nucleated cell counts came from reference gene primer amplification. Sequencing was performed with immunoSEQ multiplex PCR; in TCRdb, only in-frame clones are kept and a portion is missing. V and J calls and clone size are copied from that table; D and trimming were computed from the DNA. The repertoire holds 350,000 or so clones, with about nine tenths as singletons.

Input material: PBMCs or T cells enriched from blood (not recorded which). The J gene is TRBJ2-1, the V gene TRBV27; 9 nucleotides match TRBD2. The sequence was collected from a woman aged 25 to 39 who had been exposed to COVID-19. The CDR3 here is CASSLGGRAVPTEQFF. In nucleotides, the CDR3 is TGTGCCAGCAGTTTAGGCGGGAGGGCCGTCCCCACTGAGCAGTTCTTC.